These T cell receptor beta chains were read from a single sample in a study of cytomegalovirus exposure and HLA in healthy donors. Some clones are missing from TCRdb's copy, which holds only in-frame ones; the method was immunoSEQ multiplex PCR. The table has some 190,000 clones, about 87% seen once. Sequencing was done on a sample of PBMCs. The source of these receptors is a woman aged 18-29 years in good health and CMV-seronegative. Both conserved end residues are part of each CDR3. A D gene is named only where the DNA matches it firmly. Clone size is given for some rows only: seen once, a few or many times, or a class if the clone is expanded.

CDR3 | DNA | V | size | J | D
CASSMNPGLRTDTQYF | TGTGCCAGCAGCATGAACCCGGGACTCCGCACAGATACGCAGTATTTT | TRBV6-4 | few | TRBJ2-3 | .
CASSGGPSRTEAFF | TGTGCCAGCTCAGGGGGGCCCTCGAGGACTGAAGCTTTCTTT | TRBV5-6 | . | TRBJ1-1 | TRBD1
CAWSVNRGRPQHF | TGTGCCTGGAGTGTAAATCGGGGAAGGCCCCAGCATTTT | TRBV30 | . | TRBJ1-5 | .
CSVYPGQVGLTQYF | TGCAGCGTTTACCCGGGACAGGTCGGGCTTACGCAGTATTTT | TRBV29-1 | once | TRBJ2-3 | TRBD1
CASSLAEPTETQYF | TGCGCCAGCTCGTTAGCGGAGCCAACGGAGACCCAGTACTTC | TRBV4-1 | . | TRBJ2-5 | .
CASRTSGTVEAFF | TGTGCCAGCAGAACCTCCGGGACAGTTGAAGCTTTCTTT | TRBV6-5 | . | TRBJ1-1 | TRBD1
CARPGLGDTDTQYF | TGTGCCAGGCCGGGACTAGGGGACACAGATACGCAGTATTTT | TRBV13 | few | TRBJ2-3 | TRBD2
CASSLDSGWAGEQYF | TGTGCCAGCAGCTTAGACTCTGGCTGGGCGGGCGAGCAGTACTTC | TRBV13 | . | TRBJ2-7 | .
CASSTNLGREQFF | TGTGCCAGCAGTACTAACCTGGGGAGGGAGCAGTTCTTC | TRBV14 | . | TRBJ2-1 | .
CASSDPVGQSLSYEQYF | TGTGCCAGCAGTGACCCGGTGGGGCAGTCCCTCTCCTACGAGCAGTACTTC | TRBV2 | . | TRBJ2-7 | .
CASSLEPVYTGELFF | TGTGCCAGCAGCTTGGAACCGGTATACACCGGGGAGCTGTTTTTT | TRBV5-4 | . | TRBJ2-2 | .
CASSLGGSTEAFF | TGTGCCAGCTCCCTCGGGGGGAGTACTGAAGCTTTCTTT | TRBV9 | . | TRBJ1-1 | .
CAIASGTGTYEQYF | TGTGCCATCGCATCCGGGACAGGCACCTACGAGCAGTACTTC | TRBV10-3 | . | TRBJ2-7 | TRBD1
CASSQELGNTIYF | TGCGCCAGCAGCCAAGAACTCGGAAACACCATATATTTT | TRBV4-1 | few | TRBJ1-3 | .
CSVAGQQEPWTYEQYF | TGCAGCGTTGCGGGACAGCAAGAACCATGGACCTACGAGCAGTACTTC | TRBV29-1 | . | TRBJ2-7 | TRBD1
CAKTGDPQPQHF | TGTGCCAAAACAGGGGACCCTCAGCCCCAGCATTTT | TRBV6-1 | . | TRBJ1-5 | TRBD1
CASSLLPPGQSTGELFF | TGCGCCAGCAGCCTACTCCCCCCGGGACAGAGCACCGGGGAGCTGTTTTTT | TRBV5-1 | . | TRBJ2-2 | TRBD1
CASSYGSGQPQHF | TGTGCCAGCAGTTACGGGAGCGGTCAGCCCCAGCATTTT | TRBV6-5 | . | TRBJ1-5 | .
CASSLVGRGTSDTQYF | TGTGCCAGCAGCTTAGTTGGCAGGGGGACCTCAGATACGCAGTATTTT | TRBV11-2 | once | TRBJ2-3 | TRBD1
CASSLYYSNQPQHF | TGTGCCAGCAGCCTTTATTATAGCAATCAGCCCCAGCATTTT | TRBV6-5 | . | TRBJ1-5 | .
CASSLVDGTRYQETQYF | TGTGCCAGCAGCTTAGTTGACGGGACTAGATACCAAGAGACCCAGTACTTC | TRBV7-9 | few | TRBJ2-5 | TRBD2
CASSPRGQGAYEQYF | TGCGCCAGCAGCCCGCGCGGACAGGGAGCCTACGAGCAGTACTTC | TRBV5-1 | . | TRBJ2-7 | TRBD1
CASSPRTVGETQYF | TGTGCCAGCAGCCCTAGGACAGTGGGAGAGACCCAGTACTTC | TRBV7-2 | . | TRBJ2-5 | .
CASSSPRQVNYGYTF | TGTGCCAGCAGCTCTCCCCGACAGGTTAACTACGGCTACACCTTC | TRBV5-5 | . | TRBJ1-2 | .
CASSKGQVDYGYTF | TGTGCCAGCAGTAAGGGACAGGTCGACTATGGCTATACCTTC | TRBV2 | . | TRBJ1-2 | TRBD1
CASSLTPGLAGGYQETQYF | TGTGCCAGCAGCTTAACCCCAGGACTAGCCGGAGGGTACCAAGAGACCCAGTACTTC | TRBV7-9 | . | TRBJ2-5 | TRBD2
CASSQERLMSTDTQYF | TGCGCCAGCAGCCAAGAGAGGCTCATGAGCACAGATACGCAGTATTTT | TRBV4-1 | few | TRBJ2-3 | .
CASSLGLATDTQYF | TGTGCCAGCAGCTTAGGCCTAGCGACAGATACGCAGTATTTT | TRBV7-8 | . | TRBJ2-3 | .
CASTIPPGGYGYTF | TGTGCCAGCACCATACCGCCAGGGGGTTATGGCTACACCTTC | TRBV2 | . | TRBJ1-2 | TRBD1
CASSLGGAGSYEQYF | TGTGCCAGCAGCTTAGGTGGGGCAGGGTCCTACGAGCAGTACTTC | TRBV7-6 | . | TRBJ2-7 | .
CASSQAHTNEKLFF | TGTGCCAGCAGCCAGGCGCATACTAATGAAAAACTGTTTTTT | TRBV9 | . | TRBJ1-4 | .
CASSLSGLRGGRPGELFF | TGTGCCAGCAGCTTATCCGGGCTGAGGGGAGGGCGGCCCGGGGAGCTGTTTTTT | TRBV7-9 | once | TRBJ2-2 | TRBD2
CASSEGGAKDTQYF | TGTGCCAGCAGTGAAGGGGGGGCTAAGGATACGCAGTATTTT | TRBV25-1 | . | TRBJ2-3 | .
CASSPRRGPNTGELFF | TGTGCCAGCAGTCCCAGGAGGGGACCGAACACCGGGGAGCTGTTTTTT | TRBV6-6 | . | TRBJ2-2 | .
CASSYRHESSPLHF | TGCGCCAGCAGCTACCGACACGAAAGTTCACCCCTCCACTTT | TRBV5-1 | . | TRBJ1-6 | .
CASSEMGQGIDTQYF | TGTGCCAGCAGTGAAATGGGACAGGGGATAGATACGCAGTATTTT | TRBV25-1 | once | TRBJ2-3 | TRBD1
CASSPVGENYGYTF | TGTGCCAGCAGTCCCGTGGGCGAGAACTATGGCTACACCTTC | TRBV27 | . | TRBJ1-2 | .